The source of this T cell receptor beta chain is a study of CD8 T cells in Susac syndrome. Findings and limits, study-wide: TCR sequencing and HLA analysis covered a relatively small number of individuals.

Trimming took 5 bases from V and 2 from J; bases not matched to a gene: 3. CDR1 is MNHEY and CDR2 is SMNVEV in the germline V gene (reference sequence). This CDR3 contains 13 residues. After extraction with the RNeasy kit, 0.5 to 1 ug of the RNA was reverse transcribed using random hexamers. MiXCR, applied by TCRdb to the immunoSEQ multiplex PCR reads, yields one record per CDR3 protein. This table has about 160,000 distinct CDR3 sequences, roughly 93% appearing once. Only a few counts were recorded for this clonotype. What it binds is not known. The J gene is TRBJ2-7, the V gene TRBV27, with 7 bases that match TRBD1. Sequenced material: CD4+ T cells from PBMCs. The clonotype originates from a human donor in good health. CDR3 sequence reads: CASSPTGPYEQYF. CDR3 DNA: TGTGCCAGCAGTCCGACAGGGCCCTACGAGCAGTACTTC.